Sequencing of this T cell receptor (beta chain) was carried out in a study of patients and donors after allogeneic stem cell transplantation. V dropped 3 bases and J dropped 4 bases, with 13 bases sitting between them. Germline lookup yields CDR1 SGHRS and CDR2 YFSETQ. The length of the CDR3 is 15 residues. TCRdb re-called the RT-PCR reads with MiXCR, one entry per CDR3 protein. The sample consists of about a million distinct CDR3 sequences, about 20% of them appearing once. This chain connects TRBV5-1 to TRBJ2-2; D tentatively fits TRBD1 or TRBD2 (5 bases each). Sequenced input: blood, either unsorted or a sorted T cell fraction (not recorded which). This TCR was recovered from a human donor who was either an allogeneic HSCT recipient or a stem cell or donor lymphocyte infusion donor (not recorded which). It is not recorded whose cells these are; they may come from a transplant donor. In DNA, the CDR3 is TGCGCCAGCAGCTACCCCGGGACCGTCACCGGGGAGCTGTTTTTT. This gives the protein CASSYPGTVTGELFF.